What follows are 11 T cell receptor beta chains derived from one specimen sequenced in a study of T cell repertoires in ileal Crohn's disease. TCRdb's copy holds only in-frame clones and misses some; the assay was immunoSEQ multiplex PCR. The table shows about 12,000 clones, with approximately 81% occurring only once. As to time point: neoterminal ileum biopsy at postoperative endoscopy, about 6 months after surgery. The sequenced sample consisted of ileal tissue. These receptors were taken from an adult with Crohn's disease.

This CDR3 is CASSPRETGVRETQYF. CDR3 bases: TGTGCCAGCAGCCCAAGAGAGACAGGGGTACGAGAGACCCAGTACTTC. The V call is TRBV7-9, the J call TRBJ2-5; TRBD1 agrees at 8 bases. The CDR3 is made up of 16 amino acids. Germline CDR1 is SEHNR and CDR2 is FQNEAQ (reference sequence). V gave up 5 bases and J gave up 4 bases; unmatched junction bases: 12.

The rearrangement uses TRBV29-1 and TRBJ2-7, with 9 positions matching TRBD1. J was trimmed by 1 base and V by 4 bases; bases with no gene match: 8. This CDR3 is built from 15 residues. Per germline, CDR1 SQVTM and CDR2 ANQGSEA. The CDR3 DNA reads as TGCAGCGTTGGCACGCCGGGACAGGGATCCTACGAGCAGTACTTC. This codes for CSVGTPGQGSYEQYF.

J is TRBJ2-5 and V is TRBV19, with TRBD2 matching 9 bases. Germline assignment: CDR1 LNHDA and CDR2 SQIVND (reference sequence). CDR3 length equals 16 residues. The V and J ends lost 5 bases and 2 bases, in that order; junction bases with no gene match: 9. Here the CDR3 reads CASSFGSGSGQETQYF. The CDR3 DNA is TGTGCCAGTAGTTTTGGTAGCGGGAGTGGGCAAGAGACCCAGTACTTC. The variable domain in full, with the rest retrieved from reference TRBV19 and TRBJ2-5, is DGGITQSPKYLFRKEGQNVTLSCEQNLNHDAMYWYRQDPGQGLRLIYYSQIVNDFQKGDIAEGYSVSREKKESFPLTVTSAQKNPTAFYLCASSFGSGSGQETQYFGPGTRLLVL.

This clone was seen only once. CDR3: CASSYGTFTEAFF. CDR3 DNA: TGTGCCAGCAGCTACGGGACATTCACTGAAGCTTTCTTT. The chain has TRBV5-5 and TRBJ1-1; maybe TRBD1 (6 bases). V shed 3 bases and J shed 4 bases, with 10 bases lying between them. Per germline, CDR1 SGHKS and CDR2 YYEKEE (reference sequence). CDR3 length equals 13 residues.

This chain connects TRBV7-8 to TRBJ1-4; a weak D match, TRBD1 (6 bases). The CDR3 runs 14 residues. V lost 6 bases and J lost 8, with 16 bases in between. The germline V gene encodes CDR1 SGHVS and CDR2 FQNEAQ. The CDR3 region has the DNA TGTGCCAGCAGTTCCGGGACATTAAGCGAAAAACTGTTTTTT. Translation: CASSSGTLSEKLFF.

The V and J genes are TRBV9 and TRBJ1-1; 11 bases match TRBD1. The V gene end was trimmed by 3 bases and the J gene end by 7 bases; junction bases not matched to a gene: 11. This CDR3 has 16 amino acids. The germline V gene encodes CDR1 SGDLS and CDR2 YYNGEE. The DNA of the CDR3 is TGTGCCAGCAGCGGCGGACAGGGGGCCTCTGCTTATGAAGCTTTCTTT. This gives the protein CASSGGQGASAYEAFF.

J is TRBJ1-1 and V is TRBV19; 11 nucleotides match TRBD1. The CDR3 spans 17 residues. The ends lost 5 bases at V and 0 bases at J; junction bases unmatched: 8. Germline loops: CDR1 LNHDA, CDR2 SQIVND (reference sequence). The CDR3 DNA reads TGTGCCAGTAGTTCCCCCGGGACAGGGGGGTTGAACACTGAAGCTTTCTTT. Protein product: CASSSPGTGGLNTEAFF.

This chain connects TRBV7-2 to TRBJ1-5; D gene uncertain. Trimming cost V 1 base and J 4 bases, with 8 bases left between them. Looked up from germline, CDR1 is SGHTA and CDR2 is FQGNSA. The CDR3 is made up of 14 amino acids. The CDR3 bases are TGTGCCAGCAGCTTAGGGTGGCAGAATCAGCCCCAGCATTTT. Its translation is CASSLGWQNQPQHF.

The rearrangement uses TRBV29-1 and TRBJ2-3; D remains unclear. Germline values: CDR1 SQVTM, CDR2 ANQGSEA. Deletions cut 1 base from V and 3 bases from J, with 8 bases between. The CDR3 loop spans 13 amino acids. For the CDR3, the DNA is TGCAGCGTTGAAGGAGTGTTAACAGATACGCAGTATTTT. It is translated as CSVEGVLTDTQYF.

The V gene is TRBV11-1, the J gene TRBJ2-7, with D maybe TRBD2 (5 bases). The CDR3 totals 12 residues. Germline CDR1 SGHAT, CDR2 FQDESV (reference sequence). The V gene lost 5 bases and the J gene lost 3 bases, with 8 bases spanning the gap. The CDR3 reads CASSAGDYEQYF. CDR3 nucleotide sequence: TGTGCCAGCAGCGCCGGGGACTACGAGCAGTACTTC.

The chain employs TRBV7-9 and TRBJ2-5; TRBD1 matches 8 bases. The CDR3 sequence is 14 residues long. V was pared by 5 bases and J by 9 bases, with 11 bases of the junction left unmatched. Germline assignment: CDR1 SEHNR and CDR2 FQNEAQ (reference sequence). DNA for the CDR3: TGTGCCAGCAGCGGCACAGGGGGACAGAGGGCCCAGTACTTC. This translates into CASSGTGGQRAQYF. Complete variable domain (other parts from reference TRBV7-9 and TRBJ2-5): DTGVSQNPRHKITKRGQNVTFRCDPISEHNRLYWYRQTLGQGPEFLTYFQNEAQLEKSRLLSDRFSAERPKGSFSTLEIQRTEQGDSAMYLCASSGTGGQRAQYFGPGTRLLVL.